Listed below are T cell receptor beta chains from one sample, sequenced in a study of T cells in Graves' hyperthyroidism and ophthalmopathy. TCRdb called the multiplex PCR reads again in MiXCR, with one record for every CDR3 protein. The sample has 350,000 or so distinct CDR3 sequences; about a sixth are singletons. The sequencing sample was made of blood. These receptor sequences come from a woman aged 35 to 49 with Graves' ophthalmopathy. The CDR3 runs from the conserved cysteine through the conserved F or W. The D gene is left open where the match is weak. Size tells how often a clone was seen (once, few, many) or the class of an expanded clone, and some rows leave it out.

clone_size: many; v_call: TRBV6-2/TRBV6-3; j_call: TRBJ2-7; d_call: -; cdr3_aa: CASATTSPNEQYF; cdr3_nt: TGTGCCAGCGCAACTACCTCCCCCAACGAGCAGTACTTC
clone_size: many; v_call: TRBV28; j_call: TRBJ1-2; d_call: -; cdr3_aa: CASSLEGILYGYTF; cdr3_nt: TGTGCCAGCAGCCTGGAGGGGATTCTCTATGGCTACACCTTC
clone_size: -; v_call: TRBV6-2/TRBV6-3; j_call: TRBJ2-7; d_call: -; cdr3_aa: CASSPKGLVFSYEQYF; cdr3_nt: TGTGCCAGCAGCCCAAAGGGCCTTGTATTCTCCTACGAGCAGTACTTC
clone_size: -; v_call: TRBV12-3/TRBV12-4; j_call: TRBJ2-2; d_call: TRBD2; cdr3_aa: CASSGPQREVTGELFF; cdr3_nt: TGTGCCAGCAGTGGCCCACAGCGGGAGGTCACCGGGGAGCTGTTTTTT
clone_size: -; v_call: TRBV5-1; j_call: TRBJ2-2; d_call: -; cdr3_aa: CASSLDVTGELFF; cdr3_nt: TGCGCCAGCAGCTTGGACGTAACCGGGGAGCTGTTTTTT
clone_size: many; v_call: TRBV27; j_call: TRBJ2-5; d_call: TRBD2; cdr3_aa: CASSLDTSGSLETQYF; cdr3_nt: TGTGCCAGCAGTCTCGATACTAGCGGGAGTCTAGAGACCCAGTACTTC
clone_size: many; v_call: TRBV12-3/TRBV12-4; j_call: TRBJ2-2; d_call: -; cdr3_aa: CASSSTGQGSTGELFF; cdr3_nt: TGTGCCAGCAGTTCGACAGGTCAGGGATCCACCGGGGAGCTGTTTTTT
clone_size: -; v_call: TRBV7-2; j_call: TRBJ2-7; d_call: -; cdr3_aa: CASSLVGLEQYF; cdr3_nt: TGTGCCAGCAGCTTAGTGGGGTTAGAGCAGTACTTC
clone_size: few; v_call: TRBV28; j_call: TRBJ2-7; d_call: TRBD2; cdr3_aa: CASSFLAGGEQYF; cdr3_nt: TGTGCCAGCAGTTTCCTAGCGGGAGGCGAGCAGTACTTC
clone_size: many; v_call: TRBV7-9; j_call: TRBJ2-5; d_call: -; cdr3_aa: CASSFLAMATQYF; cdr3_nt: TGTGCCAGCAGCTTTCTCGCCATGGCGACCCAGTACTTC
clone_size: few; v_call: TRBV9; j_call: TRBJ1-5; d_call: TRBD1; cdr3_aa: CASSVGGGSSNQPQHF; cdr3_nt: TGTGCCAGCAGCGTCGGAGGGGGCAGTAGCAATCAGCCCCAGCATTTT
clone_size: -; v_call: TRBV4-1; j_call: TRBJ2-7; d_call: TRBD2; cdr3_aa: CASSQFPEGTSASYEQYF; cdr3_nt: TGCGCCAGCAGCCAATTTCCGGAAGGTACTAGCGCCTCCTACGAGCAGTACTTC
clone_size: many; v_call: TRBV30; j_call: TRBJ1-2; d_call: -; cdr3_aa: CAWRSVDYGYTF; cdr3_nt: TGTGCCTGGAGGAGCGTGGACTATGGCTACACCTTC
clone_size: many; v_call: TRBV30; j_call: TRBJ2-2; d_call: -; cdr3_aa: CACGELFF; cdr3_nt: TGTGCCTGCGGGGAGCTGTTTTTT
clone_size: -; v_call: TRBV4-2; j_call: TRBJ2-7; d_call: TRBD1; cdr3_aa: CASSQATGGSYEQYF; cdr3_nt: TGTGCCAGCAGCCAAGCCACAGGGGGGTCCTACGAGCAGTACTTC
clone_size: -; v_call: TRBV28; j_call: TRBJ2-7; d_call: TRBD2; cdr3_aa: CASSGWITGGGKYF; cdr3_nt: TGTGCCAGCAGTGGATGGATAACCGGGGGGGGGAAGTACTTC
clone_size: many; v_call: TRBV5-5; j_call: TRBJ2-7; d_call: -; cdr3_aa: CASSRAGTGAFYEQYF; cdr3_nt: TGTGCCAGCAGCCGGGCCGGGACTGGGGCCTTCTACGAGCAGTACTTC
clone_size: -; v_call: TRBV6-1; j_call: TRBJ2-7; d_call: -; cdr3_aa: CASGAQGGSYEQYF; cdr3_nt: TGTGCCAGCGGCGCCCAGGGGGGTTCCTACGAGCAGTACTTC
clone_size: -; v_call: TRBV10-3; j_call: TRBJ1-2; d_call: -; cdr3_aa: CAISTTTSSAGYTF; cdr3_nt: TGTGCCATCAGTACTACGACATCTTCGGCGGGCTACACCTTC
clone_size: many; v_call: TRBV6-8; j_call: TRBJ2-7; d_call: -; cdr3_aa: CASSYPAWAPPYEQYF; cdr3_nt: TGTGCCAGCAGTTACCCAGCGTGGGCCCCCCCCTACGAGCAGTACTTC
clone_size: once; v_call: TRBV12-3/TRBV12-4; j_call: TRBJ2-2; d_call: -; cdr3_aa: CASRTNKGGGELFF; cdr3_nt: TGTGCCAGCCGTACGAATAAGGGTGGCGGGGAGCTGTTTTTT
clone_size: many; v_call: TRBV2; j_call: TRBJ2-7; d_call: TRBD2; cdr3_aa: CASNWGPGGTRVSYEQYF; cdr3_nt: TGTGCCAGCAATTGGGGACCGGGGGGGACAAGGGTCTCCTACGAGCAGTACTTC
clone_size: -; v_call: TRBV19; j_call: TRBJ1-1; d_call: -; cdr3_aa: CASSSGTAKFTEAFF; cdr3_nt: TGTGCCAGTAGTAGCGGGACGGCAAAATTCACTGAAGCTTTCTTT
clone_size: many; v_call: TRBV7-6; j_call: TRBJ2-5; d_call: -; cdr3_aa: CASSLGGGLTQETQYF; cdr3_nt: TGTGCCAGCAGCTTAGGGGGGGGCCTAACCCAAGAGACCCAGTACTTC
clone_size: -; v_call: TRBV6-1; j_call: TRBJ2-5; d_call: -; cdr3_aa: CASTLWRRETQYF; cdr3_nt: TGTGCCAGCACCCTATGGAGGCGGGAGACCCAGTACTTC
clone_size: few; v_call: TRBV6-1; j_call: TRBJ2-7; d_call: TRBD1; cdr3_aa: CASSLSGTGTEQYF; cdr3_nt: TGTGCCAGCAGTCTGTCCGGGACAGGGACCGAGCAGTACTTC
clone_size: many; v_call: TRBV28; j_call: TRBJ2-5; d_call: TRBD1; cdr3_aa: CASSPRDRGVATQYF; cdr3_nt: TGTGCCAGCAGTCCCCGGGACAGGGGGGTCGCGACCCAGTACTTC
clone_size: -; v_call: TRBV5-6; j_call: TRBJ2-2; d_call: TRBD2; cdr3_aa: CASSPEPSGINTGELFF; cdr3_nt: TGTGCCAGCAGCCCGGAACCTAGCGGGATTAACACCGGGGAGCTGTTTTTT
clone_size: -; v_call: TRBV20-1; j_call: TRBJ2-4; d_call: -; cdr3_aa: CSAGGTLAKNIQYF; cdr3_nt: TGCAGTGCTGGCGGGACACTAGCCAAAAACATTCAGTACTTC
clone_size: many; v_call: TRBV27; j_call: TRBJ2-6; d_call: -; cdr3_aa: CASSSGRDSGANVLTF; cdr3_nt: TGTGCCAGCAGTTCCGGACGGGACTCTGGGGCCAACGTCCTGACTTTC
clone_size: many; v_call: TRBV4-3; j_call: TRBJ1-1; d_call: TRBD1; cdr3_aa: CASSPKIGTGEGTAFF; cdr3_nt: TGCGCCAGCAGCCCGAAGATTGGGACAGGGGAGGGAACGGCTTTCTTT
clone_size: -; v_call: TRBV6-1; j_call: TRBJ1-2; d_call: -; cdr3_aa: CASTTGLGYTF; cdr3_nt: TGTGCCAGCACAACAGGGCTTGGCTACACCTTC
clone_size: -; v_call: TRBV19; j_call: TRBJ2-2; d_call: TRBD1; cdr3_aa: CASSMGQGTNTGELFF; cdr3_nt: TGTGCCAGTAGTATGGGACAGGGAACCAACACCGGGGAGCTGTTTTTT
clone_size: many; v_call: TRBV12-3/TRBV12-4; j_call: TRBJ2-7; d_call: TRBD2; cdr3_aa: CASSQAGAPYEQYF; cdr3_nt: TGTGCCAGCAGTCAGGCGGGAGCCCCATACGAGCAGTACTTC
clone_size: -; v_call: TRBV7-9; j_call: TRBJ1-1; d_call: -; cdr3_aa: CASSLTDLGTEAYF; cdr3_nt: TGTGCCAGCAGCTTGACGGATTTAGGCACTGAAGCTTACTTT